This entry concerns a single T cell receptor (beta chain). Sequenced by immunoSEQ multiplex PCR; TCRdb stores in-frame clones only, minus some. The sample shows 2 million to 2.5 million clones, approximately 94% of them seen only once. This sample stems from a study of shared clonotypes between healthy human individuals. The donor cohort consisted entirely of Caucasian adults residing in Nashville, Tennessee. The CDR3 contains 15 residues. Germline V gene data show CDR1 as MNHNS and CDR2 as SASEGT. V lost 2 bases and J lost 5, with 10 bases in between. V gene TRBV6-1 combines with J gene TRBJ1-6; weak D call: TRBD1 (6 bases). The source material was naive CD4+ T cells sorted from blood. The subset here: CD45RA+ positively selected. The sequence derives from a man between 18 and 29 years old in good health. CDR3 coding DNA: TGTGCCAGCAGTGAATGGGGGCGTAATAATTCACCCCTCCACTTT. Its translation: CASSEWGRNNSPLHF.